These 2 T cell receptor beta chains came from one sample sequenced in a study of blood T cell repertoires in COVID-19. Assay used: immunoSEQ multiplex PCR; TCRdb lists only in-frame clones, some missing. The sample lists approximately 50,000 clones; 90% were seen once. The sequenced material came from peripheral blood. The receptor source for this set is a man between 65 and 85 years old with acute or convalescent COVID-19.

J is TRBJ1-5 and V is TRBV29-1; 8 nucleotides line up with TRBD1. Germline-derived CDR1 and CDR2 are SQVTM and ANQGSEA. The CDR3 has 13 amino acids. The junction had 3 bases not matched to a gene; V was cut back by 6 bases and J by 2 bases. The CDR3 loop reads CSVLDRGNQPQHF. Written as DNA, the CDR3 is TGCAGCGTGCTGGACAGGGGCAATCAGCCCCAGCATTTT.

The chain joins TRBV3-1 (or the pseudogene TRBV3-2) to TRBJ1-2; D remains unclear. The CDR3 contains 12 residues. Germline V lookup: CDR1 LGHDT, CDR2 YNNKEL (reference sequence). V lost 6 bases, J lost 7 bases, and 12 bases lay in between. In DNA form, the CDR3 reads TGTGCCAGCAGACCCACTGGTGGTGGCTACACCTTC. It encodes CASRPTGGGYTF.